These 22 T cell receptor beta chains were all obtained from the same sample, sequenced in a study of glioma-infiltrating T cells after dendritic cell vaccination. This table comes from immunoSEQ multiplex PCR, and its TCRdb copy is limited to in-frame clones, with some not included. The repertoire holds around 72,000 clones, with around 81% as singletons. Sequencing used blood, obtained before dendritic cell vaccination. These receptors all come from a human donor with glioblastoma.

V gene TRBV10-3 combines with J gene TRBJ1-2, with 8 bases aligning to TRBD1. Losses at the gene ends were 4 bases for V and 4 bases for J; bases not matched to a gene: 5. The CDR3 is 14 residues long. Germline lookup yields CDR1 ENHRY and CDR2 SYGVKD. The CDR3 protein is CAISAKDRAYGYTF. CDR3 in DNA: TGTGCCATCAGTGCCAAGGACAGGGCCTATGGCTACACCTTC.

This chain joins TRBV9 and TRBJ2-1; maybe TRBD2 (6 bases). This CDR3 region has 15 residues. The V end lost 0 bases, the J end lost 4 bases, and 11 bases lay between the germline ends. Germline CDR1 and CDR2: SGDLS and YYNGEE. The CDR3 protein is CASSVVGGLYNEQFF. The CDR3 DNA sequence: TGTGCCAGCAGCGTAGTGGGGGGTCTATACAATGAGCAGTTCTTC.

The chain links TRBV28 to TRBJ2-5; unclear D gene. CDR1 is MDHEN and CDR2 is SYDVKM in the germline V gene. V was pared by 5 bases and J by 5 bases, with 9 bases between. CDR3 size: 12 residues. DNA for the CDR3: TGTGCCAGCAGTCGACATTCGGAGACCCAGTACTTC. Protein product: CASSRHSETQYF.

The J gene is TRBJ2-5, the V gene TRBV9, with TRBD2 matching 7 bases. Germline CDR1 and CDR2: SGDLS and YYNGEE. The CDR3 has 15 residues. V was clipped by 4 bases and J by 2 bases; unmatched bases: 8. The CDR3 DNA reads TGTGCCAGCAGCCCACTGGGTAGCGGGCAAGAGACCCAGTACTTC. This translates into CASSPLGSGQETQYF.

The chain recombines TRBV5-1 with TRBJ1-4; D might be TRBD1 (5 bases). Looked up from germline, CDR1 is SGHRS and CDR2 is YFSETQ. The V end lost 0 bases, the J end lost 6 bases, and 12 bases lay between the germline ends. This CDR3 region has 15 residues. The CDR3 sequence is CASSLARGIDEKLFF. The CDR3 DNA is TGCGCCAGCAGCTTGGCCCGGGGGATTGATGAAAAACTGTTTTTT.

The CDR3 region has the DNA TGTGCCAGCTCACTACAGGGAATTAACTATGGCTACACCTTC. Protein sequence: CASSLQGINYGYTF. The chain carries TRBV18 and TRBJ1-2; possibly TRBD1 for D (6 bases). Trimming cost V 4 bases and J 1 base, with 10 bases left between them. Germline V lookup: CDR1 KGHSH, CDR2 LQKENI. The CDR3 has 14 amino acids. The whole variable domain, remainder taken from reference TRBV18 and TRBJ1-2, is NAGVMQNPRHLVRRRGQEARLRCSPMKGHSHVYWYRQLPEEGLKFMVYLQKENIIDESGMPKERFSAEFPKEGPSILRIQQVVRGDSAAYFCASSLQGINYGYTFGSGTRLTVV.

This rearrangement joins TRBV5-4 to TRBJ1-1; perhaps TRBD1 as D (5 bases). Germline-derived CDR1 and CDR2 are SGHNT and YYREEE (reference sequence). V was trimmed by 9 bases and J by 5 bases, leaving 11 bases between them. The CDR3 totals 11 residues. The CDR3 here is CATQGLTEAFF. DNA for the CDR3: TGTGCCACGCAGGGACTTACTGAAGCTTTCTTT.

This chain joins TRBV6-5 and TRBJ1-5; 7 positions match TRBD1. Germline CDR1 MNHEY, CDR2 SVGAGI. The length of the CDR3 is 15 residues. Unmatched junction bases numbered 9, after V lost 4 bases and J lost 6 bases. CDR3 sequence: CASSSETGTGQPQHF. CDR3 coding DNA: TGTGCCAGCAGTTCCGAGACAGGGACTGGTCAGCCCCAGCATTTT.

The count of this clone is one. J is TRBJ1-6 and V is TRBV6-5; D not resolved. CDR1 and CDR2 (germline): MNHEY, SVGAGI. The CDR3 runs 13 residues. The V and J ends lost 4 bases and 8 bases respectively, with 9 bases between them. Here the CDR3 reads CASSSRLDSPLHF. The CDR3 DNA follows: TGTGCCAGCAGTTCGAGGTTGGATTCACCCCTCCACTTT.

This clone was recorded once. J is TRBJ1-5 and V is TRBV5-5, with a tentative D call TRBD1 (5 bases). CDR3 length: 14 amino acids. In germline, CDR1 is SGHKS, CDR2 YYEKEE (reference sequence). V was cut by 2 bases and J by 7 bases, with 13 bases left in between. CDR3 DNA: TGTGCCAGCAGCTTCGACAGCCTCAACCAGCCCCAGCATTTT. Protein: CASSFDSLNQPQHF. Combining the CDR3 with reference TRBV5-5 and TRBJ1-5 gives the whole variable domain DAGVTQSPTHLIKTRGQQVTLRCSPISGHKSVSWYQQVLGQGPQFIFQYYEKEERGRGNFPDRFSARQFPNYSSELNVNALLLGDSALYLCASSFDSLNQPQHFGDGTRLSIL.

This clone has just one count. This chain joins TRBV29-1 and TRBJ1-4; D perhaps matches TRBD1 (5 bases). The germline V gene encodes CDR1 SQVTM and CDR2 ANQGSEA. CDR3 length equals 13 residues. Trimming shortened V by 7 bases and J by 5 bases, and 14 bases separated the two germline ends. The DNA for the CDR3 is TGCAGCGCCGGTGGTGGGGGGAATGAAAAACTGTTTTTT. Encoded protein: CSAGGGGNEKLFF.

About this clone itself: This sample also contains other DNA sequences that code for the same CDR3. This rearrangement joins TRBV29-1 to TRBJ1-1, with 10 bases matching TRBD1. V lost 1 base to trimming and J lost 1 base; unmatched junction nucleotides: 3. Germline loops: CDR1 SQVTM, CDR2 ANQGSEA. The CDR3 length is 15 residues. The CDR3 DNA sequence: TGCAGCGTTGAAGGGGGGACAGGGGAGAACACTGAAGCTTTCTTT. Its translation is CSVEGGTGENTEAFF.

The chain has TRBV11-2 and TRBJ1-2; no clear D. Germline-derived CDR1 and CDR2 are SGHAT and FQNNGV. The V gene lost 5 bases and the J gene lost 6 bases, with 19 bases spanning the gap. The CDR3 runs 15 residues. CDR3 protein: CASSPRFWAGDGYTF. The CDR3 DNA reads TGTGCCAGCAGCCCAAGATTCTGGGCGGGTGATGGCTACACCTTC.

The CDR3 loop is CASRGTAYNEQFF. For the CDR3, the DNA is TGTGCCAGCAGAGGGACAGCTTACAATGAGCAGTTCTTC. The chain couples TRBV11-2 to TRBJ2-1; 7 nucleotides line up with TRBD1. The CDR3 spans 13 residues. Germline trimming cut 6 bases from V and 4 bases from J; bases unmatched to any gene: 3. The V gene's germline CDR1 is SGHAT and CDR2 FQNNGV.

The rearrangement links TRBV29-1 to TRBJ2-1; D is ambiguous. The CDR3 covers 11 residues. Trimming pared 4 bases from V and 9 bases from J, leaving 10 bases between. Germline assignment: CDR1 SQVTM and CDR2 ANQGSEA. CDR3 nucleotides: TGCAGCGTTGTCCTCGGCGGTGAGCAGTTCTTC. It is translated as CSVVLGGEQFF.

J is TRBJ2-6 and V is TRBV2, with 7 bases identical to TRBD1. This CDR3 is 18 amino acids long. The junction had 11 bases not matched to a gene; V was cut back by 6 bases and J by 0 bases. Germline V gene sequence: CDR1 SNHLY, CDR2 FYNNEI. CDR3 in amino acids: CASSRTGPTPSGANVLTF. CDR3 coding DNA: TGTGCCAGCAGCCGGACAGGCCCGACCCCCTCTGGGGCCAACGTCCTGACTTTC.

The V gene is TRBV7-9, the J gene TRBJ1-1, with D perhaps TRBD1 (5 bases). Germline lookup yields CDR1 SEHNR and CDR2 FQNEAQ (reference sequence). The CDR3 contains 14 residues. V shed 2 bases and J shed 0 bases, with 7 bases lying between them. CDR3 protein: CASSLQGMNTEAFF. CDR3 DNA sequence: TGTGCCAGCAGCTTACAGGGAATGAACACTGAAGCTTTCTTT.

The V call is TRBV7-2, the J call TRBJ2-1; 11 bases match TRBD2. The V gene end was trimmed by 1 base and the J gene end by 4 bases; junction bases not matched to a gene: 3. CDR3 size: 16 residues. Germline values: CDR1 SGHTA, CDR2 FQGNSA. For the CDR3, the DNA is TGTGCCAGCAGCTTAGAGGGGACTAGCGGTTACAATGAGCAGTTCTTC. Translating gives CASSLEGTSGYNEQFF.

V is TRBV6-1 and J is TRBJ1-4, with 8 bases lining up with TRBD1. The germline CDR1 and CDR2 sequences are MNHNS and SASEGT. V was pared by 7 bases and J by 4 bases, with 5 bases of the junction left unmatched. The CDR3 has 14 residues. DNA of the CDR3: TGTGCCAGCACCCAGGGGGCGGGTAATGAAAAACTGTTTTTT. The encoded protein is CASTQGAGNEKLFF.

This chain connects TRBV5-6 to TRBJ2-5, with 7 positions matching TRBD1. J was trimmed by 0 bases and V by 4 bases; bases with no gene match: 9. CDR1 SGHDT and CDR2 YYEEEE come from the germline V gene. CDR3 length: 16 amino acids. The CDR3, as DNA: TGTGCCAGCAGCGTGGGGACAGCCTGGTACCAAGAGACCCAGTACTTC. Encoded protein: CASSVGTAWYQETQYF.

The chain employs TRBV18 and TRBJ2-2, with TRBD2 matching over 8 bases. This CDR3 is built from 15 residues. Germline V gene lookup returns CDR1 KGHSH and CDR2 LQKENI. The V and J ends lost 4 bases and 1 base, in that order; junction bases with no gene match: 2. CDR3: CASSHTSGNTGELFF. In nucleotides, the CDR3 is TGTGCCAGCTCACACACTAGCGGGAACACCGGGGAGCTGTTTTTT.

This clone showed up just once. The genes are TRBV27 and TRBJ2-1, with 8 bases fitting TRBD2. Trimming at V came to 3 bases and at J to 1 base, leaving 5 bases not matched to a gene. The CDR3 runs 16 residues. Per germline, CDR1 MNHEY and CDR2 SMNVEV (reference sequence). CDR3 loop: CASSFSAGESYNEQFF. The CDR3 region has the DNA TGTGCCAGCAGTTTTTCAGCGGGGGAGTCCTACAATGAGCAGTTCTTC.